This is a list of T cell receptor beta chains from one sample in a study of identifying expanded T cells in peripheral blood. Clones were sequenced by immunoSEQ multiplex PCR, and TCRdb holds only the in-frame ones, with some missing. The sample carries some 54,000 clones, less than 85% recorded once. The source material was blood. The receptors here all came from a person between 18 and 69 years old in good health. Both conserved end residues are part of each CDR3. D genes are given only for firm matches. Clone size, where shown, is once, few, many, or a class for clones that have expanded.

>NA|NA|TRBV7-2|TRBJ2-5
CASSLKETQYF
TGTGCCAGCAGCTTAAAAGAGACCCAGTACTTC
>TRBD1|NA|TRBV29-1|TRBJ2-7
CSVAGQGLYEQYF
TGCAGCGTGGCGGGACAGGGACTCTACGAGCAGTACTTC
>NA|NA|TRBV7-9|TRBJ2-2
CASSLFDGGASGELFF
TGTGCCAGCAGCTTATTTGACGGGGGCGCTTCCGGGGAGCTGTTTTTT
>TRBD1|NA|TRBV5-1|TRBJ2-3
CASSPGQVITDTQYF
TGCGCCAGCAGCCCGGGACAGGTCATCACAGATACGCAGTATTTT
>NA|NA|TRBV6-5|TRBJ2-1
CASSYVAGSYNEQFF
TGTGCCAGCAGTTACGTCGCTGGCTCCTACAATGAGCAGTTCTTC
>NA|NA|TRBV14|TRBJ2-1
CASSPDENSYNEQFF
TGTGCCAGCAGCCCGGACGAGAACTCCTACAATGAGCAGTTCTTC
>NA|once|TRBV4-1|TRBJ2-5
CASSHLSTSPQETQYF
TGCGCCAGCAGCCACCTCTCCACTAGCCCCCAAGAGACCCAGTACTTC
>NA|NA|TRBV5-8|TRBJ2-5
CASSLGSQGGETQYF
TGTGCCAGCAGCTTGGGTTCCCAGGGGGGGGAGACCCAGTACTTC
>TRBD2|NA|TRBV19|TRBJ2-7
CARLISGRPPYEQYF
TGTGCCAGGCTGATTAGCGGGAGGCCCCCCTACGAGCAGTACTTC
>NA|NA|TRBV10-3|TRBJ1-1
CAIDYIQGDTEAFF
TGTGCCATCGATTACATACAGGGAGACACTGAAGCTTTCTTT
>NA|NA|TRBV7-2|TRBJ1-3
CASSTRNWGSSGNTIYF
TGTGCCAGCAGCACTCGAAACTGGGGCAGCTCTGGAAACACCATATATTTT
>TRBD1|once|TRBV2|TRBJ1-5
CASSGQGRNQPQHF
TGTGCCAGCAGCGGACAGGGACGCAATCAGCCCCAGCATTTT
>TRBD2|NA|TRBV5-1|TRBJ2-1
CASSLSGTSGYNEQFF
TGCGCCAGCAGCTTATCCGGGACTAGCGGCTACAATGAGCAGTTCTTC
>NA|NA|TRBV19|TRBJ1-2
CASSPAYKAGYTF
TGTGCCAGTAGTCCCGCGTATAAGGCGGGCTACACCTTC
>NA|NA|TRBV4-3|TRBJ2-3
CASSQPPTDTQYF
TGCGCCAGCAGCCAACCCCCCACAGATACGCAGTATTTT
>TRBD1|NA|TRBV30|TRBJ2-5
CACPRTGSQETQYF
TGTGCCTGCCCAAGGACAGGGAGTCAAGAGACCCAGTACTTC
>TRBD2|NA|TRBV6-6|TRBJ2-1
CASSLLATSYNEQFF
TGTGCCAGCAGTCTACTAGCGACCTCCTACAATGAGCAGTTCTTC
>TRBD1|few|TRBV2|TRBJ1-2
CASTRDRTGSSGYTF
TGTGCCAGCACCCGCGATAGGACAGGCTCTAGCGGCTACACCTTC
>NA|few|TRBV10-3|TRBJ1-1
CAISELNMNTEAFF
TGTGCCATCAGTGAATTGAATATGAACACTGAAGCTTTCTTT
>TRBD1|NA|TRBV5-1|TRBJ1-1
CASSLGTGGRLTTEAFF
TGCGCCAGCAGCTTAGGAACAGGGGGGCGGTTGACGACTGAAGCTTTCTTT
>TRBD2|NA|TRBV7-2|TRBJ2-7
CASSSGTSFARGQYF
TGTGCCAGCAGCTCAGGGACTAGCTTTGCACGCGGGCAGTACTTC
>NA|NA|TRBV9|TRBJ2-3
CASSVFTGTTDTQYF
TGTGCCAGCAGCGTCTTCACGGGGACCACAGATACGCAGTATTTT
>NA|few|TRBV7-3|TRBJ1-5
CASSLKVGQLKGNQPQHF
TGTGCCAGCAGCTTAAAAGTGGGTCAGCTCAAGGGCAATCAGCCCCAGCATTTT
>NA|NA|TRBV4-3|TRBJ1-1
CASSQDIGTTEAFF
TGCGCCAGCAGCCAAGATATAGGAACCACTGAAGCTTTCTTT
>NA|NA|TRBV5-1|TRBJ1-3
CASSLPDRNSGNTIYF
TGCGCCAGCAGCTTGCCGGACAGAAACTCTGGAAACACCATATATTTT
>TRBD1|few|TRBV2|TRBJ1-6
CASRRLDRGDNSPLHF
TGTGCCAGCAGGAGACTCGACAGGGGCGATAATTCACCCCTCCACTTT
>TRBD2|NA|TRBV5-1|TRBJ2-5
CASSRTSGQETQYF
TGCGCCAGCAGTCGGACTAGCGGACAAGAGACCCAGTACTTC
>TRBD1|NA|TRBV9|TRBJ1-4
CASSVGRGSPTNEKLFF
TGTGCCAGCAGCGTCGGCAGGGGGTCTCCAACTAATGAAAAACTGTTTTTT
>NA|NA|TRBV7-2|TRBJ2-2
CASSFKQGIGELFF
TGTGCCAGCAGCTTCAAACAGGGTATCGGGGAGCTGTTTTTT
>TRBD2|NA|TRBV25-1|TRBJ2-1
CASRQSGGGNEQFF
TGTGCCAGCAGACAATCGGGGGGTGGCAATGAGCAGTTCTTC
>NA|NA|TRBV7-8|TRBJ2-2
CASKLELVGGELFF
TGTGCCAGCAAACTAGAATTGGTGGGCGGGGAGCTGTTTTTT
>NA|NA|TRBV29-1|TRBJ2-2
CSVEVGGRGTGELFF
TGCAGCGTTGAGGTCGGAGGGAGAGGCACCGGGGAGCTGTTTTTT
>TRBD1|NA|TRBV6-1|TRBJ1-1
CASSERARGRSTEAFF
TGTGCCAGCAGTGAAAGGGCCAGGGGGCGCAGCACTGAAGCTTTCTTT
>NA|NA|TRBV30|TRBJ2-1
CAWCPRLLLAEQFF
TGTGCCTGGTGCCCCCGGTTACTACTCGCTGAGCAGTTCTTC
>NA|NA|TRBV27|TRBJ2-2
CASTKSRSTGELFF
TGTGCCAGCACCAAAAGCCGTTCTACCGGGGAGCTGTTTTTT
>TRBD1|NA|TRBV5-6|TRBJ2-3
CASRRPGQGLPTDTQYF
TGTGCCAGCAGGCGACCGGGACAGGGGTTACCCACAGATACGCAGTATTTT
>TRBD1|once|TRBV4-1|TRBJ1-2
CASSPPGGAGGFYGYTF
TGCGCCAGCAGCCCACCCGGGGGGGCAGGGGGCTTCTATGGCTACACCTTC
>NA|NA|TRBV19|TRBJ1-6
CASSPQGLVNSPLHF
TGTGCCAGTAGCCCACAGGGATTAGTCAACTCACCCCTCCACTTT
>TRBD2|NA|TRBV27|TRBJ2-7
CASSFRTSGSFSYEQYF
TGTGCCAGCAGTTTTCGGACTAGCGGGAGTTTCTCCTACGAGCAGTACTTC
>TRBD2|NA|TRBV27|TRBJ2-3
CASSLRTSGRTDTQYF
TGTGCCAGCAGTCTCCGGACTAGCGGCCGCACAGATACGCAGTATTTT
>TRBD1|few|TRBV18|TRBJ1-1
CASSRGQGGTEAFF
TGTGCCAGCTCACGCGGACAGGGTGGAACTGAAGCTTTCTTT
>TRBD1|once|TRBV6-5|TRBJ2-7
CASSLDRGSRRYF
TGTGCCAGCAGTTTGGACAGGGGTTCCCGCCGGTACTTC
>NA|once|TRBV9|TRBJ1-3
CASSVVSSGNTIYF
TGTGCCAGCAGCGTAGTAAGCTCTGGAAACACCATATATTTT
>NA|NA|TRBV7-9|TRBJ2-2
CASSLRDGAMGTGELFF
TGTGCCAGCAGCTTACGAGACGGGGCCATGGGAACCGGGGAGCTGTTTTTT
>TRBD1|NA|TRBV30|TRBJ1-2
CACPGQGALGYTF
TGTGCCTGCCCGGGACAGGGGGCGCTAGGCTACACCTTC
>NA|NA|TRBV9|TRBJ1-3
CASSETAYSGNTIYF
TGTGCCAGCAGTGAGACAGCCTACTCTGGAAACACCATATATTTT
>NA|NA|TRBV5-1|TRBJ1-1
CASSLSGAGNTEAFF
TGCGCCAGCAGCTTGTCAGGGGCGGGGAACACTGAAGCTTTCTTT
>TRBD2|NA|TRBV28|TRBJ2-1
CASRRTSGRALDEQFF
TGTGCCAGCAGGCGGACTAGCGGGAGGGCCTTGGATGAGCAGTTCTTC
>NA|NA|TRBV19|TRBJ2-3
CASSPYTDTQYF
TGTGCCAGTAGCCCCTACACAGATACGCAGTATTTT
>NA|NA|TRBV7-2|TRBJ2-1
CATPGGQNEQFF
TGTGCAACTCCGGGGGGCCAGAATGAGCAGTTCTTC
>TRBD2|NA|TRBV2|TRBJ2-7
CASSGGLAGAREQYF
TGTGCCAGCAGTGGAGGACTAGCGGGAGCCCGCGAGCAGTACTTC
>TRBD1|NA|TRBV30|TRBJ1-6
CAWTLQGLVPHF
TGTGCCTGGACCTTACAGGGGTTGGTGCCCCACTTT
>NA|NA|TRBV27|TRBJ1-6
CASSPPQSPLHF
TGTGCCAGCAGCCCCCCTCAGTCACCCCTCCACTTT